This T cell receptor beta chain derives from a study of shared T cell receptors in the human thymus. CDR1 and CDR2 (germline): SEHNR, FQNEAQ (reference sequence). Trimming took 6 bases from V and 2 from J; bases not matched to a gene: 3. The CDR3 sequence is 14 residues long. The repertoire was sequenced with immunoSEQ multiplex PCR; TCRdb's copy has only in-frame clones and lacks some. Of 700,000 or so clones listed, 70% to 90% are singletons. Separately, the same data were catalogued under a study of human thymus T cells. That paper adds: Donation came from healthy Finnish infants having corrective surgery for congenital heart defects. The source of the thymus tissue was resections taken during corrective heart surgery. Apparent bias marked the V and J gene usage of thymic and blood repertoires. In unrelated individuals, thymic repertoires overlapped highly, according to related research.

The rearrangement links TRBV7-9 to TRBJ2-7; TRBD2 aligns across 11 bases. This clonotype was sampled from a girl in the first two years of life with a congenital heart defect. Sequenced input: thymocytes. The chain's CDR3 is CASSTTSGAYEQYF. The DNA of the CDR3 is TGTGCCAGCAGTACGACTAGCGGGGCCTACGAGCAGTACTTC.